The 8 T cell receptor beta chains given below trace back to one sample, sequenced in a study of Ad26.COV2.S vaccination and SARS-CoV-2 variants. Regarding treatment: roughly 20 received Ad26.COV2.S at low or high dose, single or two shots; 5 received placebo; per-sample allocation not given. Collection of samples fell on day 63 after the first vaccine or placebo injection. Using immunoSEQ multiplex PCR, the repertoire was profiled, and TCRdb retains in-frame clones only, with some absent. The sample contains hundreds of thousands of clones, about nine tenths of which appear only once. The sequenced sample was peripheral blood, obtained in a trial of Ad26.COV2.S vaccine versus placebo. The receptors come from a person aged 18-60 years who received the Ad26.COV2.S COVID-19 vaccine or a placebo.

This chain uses TRBV5-1 with TRBJ1-6, with D possibly matching TRBD1 (5 bases). V lost 0 bases, J lost 6 bases, and 13 bases lay in between. This CDR3 region has 16 residues. Germline V gene data show CDR1 as SGHRS and CDR2 as YFSETQ. The CDR3 DNA sequence: TGCGCCAGCAGCTTGGATGGGGACTTAGTTAATTCACCCCTCCACTTT. Residues: CASSLDGDLVNSPLHF.

This chain uses TRBV3-1 (or the pseudogene TRBV3-2) with TRBJ2-7, with TRBD2 matching over 12 bases. In germline, CDR1 is LGHDT, CDR2 YNNKEL (reference sequence). The CDR3 length is 20 residues. J was trimmed by 4 bases and V by 4 bases; bases with no gene match: 20. The CDR3 reads CASSPAASSGGAPILYEQYF. Written as DNA, the CDR3 is TGTGCCAGCAGCCCCGCGGCCTCTAGCGGGGGGGCGCCGATCCTTTACGAGCAGTACTTC.

The chain combines TRBV6-5 with TRBJ1-6; no reliable D call. V lost 6 bases to trimming and J lost 5 bases, with 11 bases between them. The germline V gene encodes CDR1 MNHEY and CDR2 SVGAGI. The length of the CDR3 is 14 residues. DNA for the CDR3: TGTGCCAGCAGAATCGAAGTCAATAATTCACCCCTCCACTTT. It specifies CASRIEVNNSPLHF.

The chain employs TRBV15 and TRBJ1-4; D call uncertain. This CDR3 spans 14 amino acids. Germline values: CDR1 LNHNV, CDR2 YYDKDF (reference sequence). The V end lost 1 base, the J end lost 10 bases, and 13 bases lay between the germline ends. Here the CDR3 reads CATSRAMAGIKLFF. CDR3 coding DNA: TGTGCCACCAGCAGAGCTATGGCGGGGATAAAACTGTTTTTT.

The chain recombines TRBV18 with TRBJ2-2; 7 bases align to TRBD1. This CDR3 contains 15 residues. Germline V lookup: CDR1 KGHSH, CDR2 LQKENI. The V and J ends lost 1 base and 7 bases, in that order; junction bases with no gene match: 6. The CDR3, as DNA: TGTGCCAGCTCACCACAACCAGGGGGACACGGGGAGCTGTTTTTT. Translating gives CASSPQPGGHGELFF.

The CDR3 loop is CASSLSQNTEAFF. The CDR3 DNA is TGTGCCAGCAGCTTAAGTCAGAACACTGAAGCTTTCTTT. This chain connects TRBV7-9 to TRBJ1-1; D not resolved. From germline, CDR1 is SEHNR and CDR2 FQNEAQ (reference sequence). V was pared by 2 bases and J by 1 base, with 5 bases between. CDR3 length: 13 residues.

The rearrangement uses TRBV30 and TRBJ1-2; D gene unclear. The ends were cut back, 1 base at V and 2 bases at J, with 11 bases in the middle. CDR1 and CDR2 from the germline V gene are GTSNPN and SVGIG (reference sequence). This CDR3 has 14 residues. CDR3 sequence reads: CAWSGLLGNYGYTF. CDR3 coding DNA: TGTGCCTGGAGTGGGTTATTAGGAAACTATGGCTACACCTTC.

DNA of the CDR3: TGTGCCAGCAGTTACTCGAGGGGGTACAATGAGCAGTTCTTC. As protein: CASSYSRGYNEQFF. The genes are TRBV6-5 and TRBJ2-1; D is possibly TRBD1 (6 bases). This CDR3 region has 14 residues. V lost 0 bases and J 4 bases, leaving 7 bases between the germline ends. In germline, CDR1 is MNHEY, CDR2 SVGAGI.